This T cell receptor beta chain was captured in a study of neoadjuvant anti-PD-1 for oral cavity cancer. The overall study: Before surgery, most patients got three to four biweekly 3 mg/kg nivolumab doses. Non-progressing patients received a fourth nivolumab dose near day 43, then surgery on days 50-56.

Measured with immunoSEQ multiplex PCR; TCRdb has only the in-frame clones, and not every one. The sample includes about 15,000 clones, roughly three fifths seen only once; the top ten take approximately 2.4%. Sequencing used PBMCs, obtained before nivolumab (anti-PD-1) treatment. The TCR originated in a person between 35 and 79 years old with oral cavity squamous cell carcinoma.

The CDR3 DNA is TGCGCCAGCAGCTTTTCTGACTCCGGGGGTGGTGGCTACACCTTC. It codes for CASSFSDSGGGGYTF. The chain uses TRBV5-1 and TRBJ1-2, with a possible D match to TRBD1 (5 bases). V shed 2 bases and J shed 7 bases, with 18 bases lying between them. This CDR3 contains 15 residues. CDR1 is SGHRS, CDR2 YFSETQ, per germline. Combining the CDR3 with reference TRBV5-1 and TRBJ1-2 gives the whole variable domain KAGVTQTPRYLIKTRGQQVTLSCSPISGHRSVSWYQQTPGQGLQFLFEYFSETQRNKGNFPGRFSGRQFSNSRSEMNVSTLELGDSALYLCASSFSDSGGGGYTFGSGTRLTVV.